A single sample gave rise to the 28 T cell receptor beta chains below, sequenced in a study of shared clonotypes between healthy human individuals. Sequencing used immunoSEQ multiplex PCR; TCRdb keeps in-frame clones, though not all of them. The sample lists about a million clones, around three quarters seen once, with over 0.8% in the top ten. Material for sequencing was memory CD4+ T cells from PBMCs. Documented subset: CD45RA-negative fraction. The receptors were sampled from a man between 18 and 29 years old in good health. Some clones in this sample may be carry-over from other donors' samples.

This clone showed up just once. The rearrangement uses TRBV29-1 and TRBJ2-7, with unresolved D. CDR3 length equals 11 residues. V was trimmed by 3 bases and J by 4 bases, leaving 7 bases between them. Germline assignment: CDR1 SQVTM and CDR2 ANQGSEA. The DNA for the CDR3 is TGCAGCGTTGAGTCGGCTTACGAGCAGTACTTC. This translates into CSVESAYEQYF.

The chain links TRBV18 to TRBJ1-1, with D perhaps TRBD1 (6 bases). V gave up 2 bases and J gave up 4 bases, with 11 bases separating them. This CDR3 is 14 amino acids long. Germline CDR1 KGHSH, CDR2 LQKENI. Written as DNA, the CDR3 is TGTGCCAGCTCACCAAAAGGGGGAGGCACTGAAGCTTTCTTT. Protein sequence: CASSPKGGGTEAFF.

Notes on this clone: The sample carries other DNA sequences with the same CDR3. This chain connects TRBV5-1 to TRBJ2-1; D not resolved. The CDR3 runs 15 residues. V lost 0 bases and J 0 bases, leaving 7 bases between the germline ends. Germline V lookup: CDR1 SGHRS, CDR2 YFSETQ. The CDR3 sequence: CASSLVGSSYNEQFF. CDR3 DNA sequence: TGCGCCAGCAGCTTGGTCGGAAGCTCCTACAATGAGCAGTTCTTC. The variable domain in full, with the rest retrieved from reference TRBV5-1 and TRBJ2-1, is KAGVTQTPRYLIKTRGQQVTLSCSPISGHRSVSWYQQTPGQGLQFLFEYFSETQRNKGNFPGRFSGRQFSNSRSEMNVSTLELGDSALYLCASSLVGSSYNEQFFGPGTRLTVL.

The V and J genes are TRBV19 and TRBJ1-5; 8 nucleotides align to TRBD1. V lost 8 bases, J lost 3 bases, and 9 bases stayed unmatched. The CDR3 totals 15 residues. The germline CDR1 and CDR2 sequences are LNHDA and SQIVND (reference sequence). The CDR3 loop is CASLWTGMVNQPQHF. DNA for the CDR3: TGTGCCAGTTTATGGACAGGGATGGTCAATCAGCCCCAGCATTTT. Drawing the rest from reference TRBV19 and TRBJ1-5, the complete variable domain is DGGITQSPKYLFRKEGQNVTLSCEQNLNHDAMYWYRQDPGQGLRLIYYSQIVNDFQKGDIAEGYSVSREKKESFPLTVTSAQKNPTAFYLCASLWTGMVNQPQHFGDGTRLSIL.

The J gene is TRBJ1-5, the V gene TRBV7-9; D unresolved. The CDR3 length is 14 residues. V lost 0 bases to trimming and J lost 2 bases, with 5 bases between them. CDR1 and CDR2 (germline): SEHNR, FQNEAQ (reference sequence). Written as DNA, the CDR3 is TGTGCCAGCAGCTTAGCGTACGGCAATCAGCCCCAGCATTTT. This gives the protein CASSLAYGNQPQHF. The entire variable domain, with the rest obtained from reference TRBV7-9 and TRBJ1-5, is as follows: DTGVSQNPRHKITKRGQNVTFRCDPISEHNRLYWYRQTLGQGPEFLTYFQNEAQLEKSRLLSDRFSAERPKGSFSTLEIQRTEQGDSAMYLCASSLAYGNQPQHFGDGTRLSIL.

This clone was recorded only once. The V and J genes are TRBV30 and TRBJ2-5; 10 bases line up with TRBD2. Germline CDR1 reads GTSNPN; CDR2 reads SVGIG (reference sequence). The CDR3 is made up of 15 amino acids. V lost 3 bases and J lost 5; bases outside the gene matches: 9. DNA of the CDR3: TGTGCCTGGAGCCCCCTAGCGGGAGTGCTGGAGACCCAGTACTTC. Translating it yields CAWSPLAGVLETQYF.

The V gene is TRBV11-1, the J gene TRBJ2-1, with D tentatively TRBD2 (5 bases). The germline gives CDR1 SGHAT, CDR2 FQDESV (reference sequence). This CDR3 is built from 11 residues. V lost 2 bases, J lost 10 bases, and 6 bases lay in between. CDR3 sequence (DNA): TGTGCCAGCAGCTTACAGCGGGAGCAGTTCTTC. It yields the protein CASSLQREQFF.

This rearrangement joins TRBV4-1 to TRBJ2-5; 7 positions agree with TRBD2. Germline V gives CDR1 MGHRA, CDR2 YSYEKL. The J segment lost 0 bases and the V segment lost 8 bases, leaving 3 bases of the junction unmatched. This CDR3 is built from 13 residues. In DNA, the CDR3 is TGCGCCAGCGGGCTAGCGGACCAAGAGACCCAGTACTTC. Protein sequence: CASGLADQETQYF.

This rearrangement joins TRBV5-6 to TRBJ1-2; weak D call: TRBD1 (6 bases). V gave up 3 bases and J gave up 4 bases, with 16 bases separating them. Germline lookup yields CDR1 SGHDT and CDR2 YYEEEE. This CDR3 comprises 15 residues. CDR3 protein: CASSSSRTGFYGYTF. The CDR3 DNA reads TGTGCCAGCAGCTCCTCGCGAACAGGGTTCTATGGCTACACCTTC.

The chain is built from TRBV5-6 and TRBJ2-7; unclear D gene. With 0 bases removed from V and 0 bases from J, the gap between germline ends came to 7 bases. CDR1 and CDR2 from the germline V gene are SGHDT and YYEEEE. There are 14 residues in the CDR3. This chain's CDR3 is CASSLGYRSYEQYF. CDR3 bases: TGTGCCAGCAGCTTGGGCTATCGCTCCTACGAGCAGTACTTC.

This clone was seen once. It may be a read error: a sequence one base away is much more abundant. The V gene is TRBV29-1, the J gene TRBJ1-1, with D perhaps matching TRBD1 (5 bases). The CDR3 has 12 amino acids. Trimming stripped 6 bases from V and 6 bases from J, with 14 bases between. The V gene's germline CDR1 is SQVTM and CDR2 ANQGSEA. In DNA, the CDR3 is TGCAGCGTCGGTGACAGTAACGCTGAAGCTTTCTTT. Translation gives CSVGDSNAEAFF.

The chain combines TRBV6-6 with TRBJ2-7; 10 bases are shared with TRBD1. V dropped 6 bases and J dropped 3; count of bases not matched to a gene: 8. Germline V gene data show CDR1 as MNHNY and CDR2 as SVGAGI (reference sequence). CDR3 size: 15 residues. CDR3 DNA sequence: TGTGCCAGCAGCCTTAGACAGGGGGCCATCTACGAGCAGTACTTC. Translation: CASSLRQGAIYEQYF.

This clone was seen a single time. The J gene is TRBJ2-7, the V gene TRBV28; D is ambiguous. Trimming cost V 0 bases and J 5 bases, with 5 bases left between them. Germline V gene data show CDR1 as MDHEN and CDR2 as SYDVKM. The CDR3 is 12 amino acids. The CDR3 reads CASSLWADEQYF. CDR3 DNA: TGTGCCAGCAGTTTATGGGCGGACGAGCAGTACTTC. Full variable domain (missing parts from reference TRBV28 and TRBJ2-7): DVKVTQSSRYLVKRTGEKVFLECVQDMDHENMFWYRQDPGLGLRLIYFSYDVKMKEKGDIPEGYSVSREKKERFSLILESASTNQTSMYLCASSLWADEQYFGPGTRLTVT.

This clone was recorded at least ten times. The chain combines TRBV10-3 with TRBJ1-1; D is uncertain. Trimming stripped 3 bases from V and 0 bases from J, with 14 bases between. CDR1 is ENHRY, CDR2 SYGVKD, per germline. The CDR3 totals 16 residues. CDR3 region: CAISDSSRDVNTEAFF. The CDR3 bases are TGTGCCATCAGTGATTCGTCCCGGGATGTGAACACTGAAGCTTTCTTT.

Remarks on this clone: A much more abundant neighbour one base away suggests this may be a read error. Additional DNA sequences in this sample encode the identical CDR3. The chain joins TRBV6-5 to TRBJ1-1, with D tentatively TRBD1 (6 bases). The CDR3 sequence is 13 residues long. The V gene's germline CDR1 is MNHEY and CDR2 SVGAGI. Trimming left V 5 bases short and J 1 base short, with 8 bases between. The DNA for the CDR3 is TGTGCCAGCAGTGGACAGCCGAACACTGAAGCTTTCTTT. Encoded protein: CASSGQPNTEAFF.

The V gene is TRBV7-9, the J gene TRBJ2-5; 10 bases fit TRBD1. Germline-derived CDR1 and CDR2 are SEHNR and FQNEAQ (reference sequence). Unmatched junction bases numbered 10, after V lost 4 bases and J lost 5 bases. This CDR3 comprises 16 residues. The CDR3 DNA sequence: TGTGCCAGCAGCTCCGGGGACAGGGGAAGCAAGGAGACCCAGTACTTC. Protein sequence: CASSSGDRGSKETQYF.

The J gene is TRBJ1-2, the V gene TRBV4-1; D gene uncertain. The CDR3 length is 17 residues. With 1 base removed from V and 3 bases from J, the gap between germline ends came to 18 bases. Germline assignment: CDR1 MGHRA and CDR2 YSYEKL. The CDR3 loop reads CASSQGALRRLDYGYTF. In DNA, the CDR3 is TGCGCCAGCAGCCAAGGCGCCCTACGCAGACTCGACTATGGCTACACCTTC.

J is TRBJ2-7 and V is TRBV2, with D tentatively TRBD1 or TRBD2 (5 bases each). Germline V CDR1 and CDR2: SNHLY, FYNNEI. V shed 6 bases and J shed 9 bases, with 12 bases lying between them. The length of the CDR3 is 11 residues. The CDR3 loop reads CASRTGPAQYF. CDR3 sequence (DNA): TGTGCCAGCAGGACGGGACCGGCGCAGTACTTC.

This clone came up once. The CDR3 protein is CASSTQRESYEQYF. CDR3 coding DNA: TGTGCCAGCAGCACTCAGCGGGAGTCCTACGAGCAGTACTTC. The chain is built from TRBV7-8 and TRBJ2-7, with 8 bases that match TRBD2. The germline V gene encodes CDR1 SGHVS and CDR2 FQNEAQ. V lost 5 bases and J lost 1; bases outside the gene matches: 4. The CDR3 runs 14 residues.

The chain recombines TRBV30 with TRBJ2-1, with TRBD1 identical over 11 bases. The length of the CDR3 is 17 residues. CDR1 is GTSNPN, CDR2 SVGIG, per germline (reference sequence). The V and J ends lost 3 bases and 4 bases, in that order; junction bases with no gene match: 11. The CDR3 loop reads CAWSVSGTGGFYNEQFF. For the CDR3, the DNA is TGTGCCTGGAGCGTATCTGGGACAGGGGGGTTTTACAATGAGCAGTTCTTC.

Remarks on this clone: Different DNA sequences within this sample yield the same CDR3. The chain is built from TRBV10-3 and TRBJ2-5; D is undetermined. Germline V lookup: CDR1 ENHRY, CDR2 SYGVKD. V was shortened by 5 bases and J by 2 bases, with 6 bases between the two germline ends. The CDR3 length is 12 residues. CDR3 coding DNA: TGTGCCATCAGTCGTTCACAAGAGACCCAGTACTTC. Protein: CAISRSQETQYF.

This clone was counted a few times. The V gene is TRBV28, the J gene TRBJ1-2; D unresolved. The germline V and J ends were trimmed by 2 bases and 2 bases, with 15 bases remaining between them. The CDR3 length is 16 residues. Per the germline V gene, CDR1 is MDHEN and CDR2 is SYDVKM. The DNA for the CDR3 is TGTGCCAGCAGTTTACCATACAGTGACGGAAACTATGGCTACACCTTC. Its protein product is CASSLPYSDGNYGYTF.

The chain joins TRBV7-3 to TRBJ2-5, with D tentatively TRBD1 or TRBD2 (7 bases each). Matching the DNA end better, TRBJ2-7 makes the J call doubtful. The V gene's germline CDR1 is SGHTA and CDR2 FQGTGA. This CDR3 has 14 residues. CDR3 loop: CASSRQGGSYEQYF. CDR3 in DNA: TGTGCCAGCAGCAGACAGGGAGGGTCCTACGAGCAGTACTTC.

Details on this clone: Other nucleotide sequences from this sample produce the same CDR3. V gene TRBV18 combines with J gene TRBJ1-1; a weak D match, TRBD1 (6 bases). Germline lookup yields CDR1 KGHSH and CDR2 LQKENI. This CDR3 is built from 13 residues. V shed 4 bases and J shed 2 bases, with 8 bases lying between them. The CDR3 reads CASSQGVNTEAFF. The CDR3 nucleotides are TGTGCCAGCTCACAGGGGGTTAACACTGAAGCTTTCTTT. Together with reference TRBV18 and TRBJ1-1, the CDR3 gives the full variable domain: NAGVMQNPRHLVRRRGQEARLRCSPMKGHSHVYWYRQLPEEGLKFMVYLQKENIIDESGMPKERFSAEFPKEGPSILRIQQVVRGDSAAYFCASSQGVNTEAFFGQGTRLTVV.

The J gene is TRBJ2-7, the V gene TRBV28, with 12 positions matching TRBD2. Germline loops: CDR1 MDHEN, CDR2 SYDVKM. The CDR3 extends over 18 amino acids. J lost 1 base, V lost 1 base, and 8 bases had no gene match. The CDR3 DNA reads as TGTGCCAGCAGTTTATTCTTACGGACTAGCGGGGTTTCCTACGAGCAGTACTTC. This encodes CASSLFLRTSGVSYEQYF.

V is TRBV7-9 and J is TRBJ1-2; D remains unclear. This CDR3 has 15 amino acids. Per germline, CDR1 SEHNR and CDR2 FQNEAQ (reference sequence). Trimming cost V 2 bases and J 5 bases, with 15 bases left between them. The CDR3 spells CASSLIGDKGYGYTF. Written as DNA, the CDR3 is TGTGCCAGCAGCTTAATCGGTGACAAGGGTTATGGCTACACCTTC.

The chain combines TRBV19 with TRBJ2-7, with 7 bases matching TRBD1. The CDR3 extends over 13 amino acids. The trim removed 5 bases at V and 2 bases at J, leaving 3 bases unmatched. CDR1 is LNHDA, CDR2 SQIVND, per germline (reference sequence). Here the CDR3 reads CASSGDRAYEQYF. The CDR3 region has the DNA TGTGCCAGTAGTGGAGACAGGGCCTACGAGCAGTACTTC.

DNA of the CDR3: TGTGCCAGCAGTTACTCGGGAGGGGGGAACACTGAAGCTTTCTTT. It encodes CASSYSGGGNTEAFF. The rearrangement links TRBV6-6 to TRBJ1-1, with D possibly TRBD1 on 6 matching bases. The CDR3 runs to 15 residues. The V and J ends lost 0 bases and 1 base respectively, with 9 bases between them. Germline V lookup: CDR1 MNHNY, CDR2 SVGAGI (reference sequence).